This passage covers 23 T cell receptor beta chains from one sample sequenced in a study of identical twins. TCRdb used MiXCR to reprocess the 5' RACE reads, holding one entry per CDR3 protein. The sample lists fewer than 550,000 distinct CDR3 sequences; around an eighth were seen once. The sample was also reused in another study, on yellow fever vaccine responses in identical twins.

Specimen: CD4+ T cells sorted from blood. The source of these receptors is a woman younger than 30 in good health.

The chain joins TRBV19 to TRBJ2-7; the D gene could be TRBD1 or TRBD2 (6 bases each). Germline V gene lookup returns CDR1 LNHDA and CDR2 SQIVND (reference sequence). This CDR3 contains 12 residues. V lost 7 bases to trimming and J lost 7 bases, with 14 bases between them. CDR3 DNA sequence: TGTGCCAGTATGTCCGGGGGCTGGGAGCAGTACTTC. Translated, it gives CASMSGGWEQYF.

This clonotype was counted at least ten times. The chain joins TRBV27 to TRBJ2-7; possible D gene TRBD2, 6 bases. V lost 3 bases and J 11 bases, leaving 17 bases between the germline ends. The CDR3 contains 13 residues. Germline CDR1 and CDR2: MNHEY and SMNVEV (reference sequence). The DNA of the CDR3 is TGTGCCAGCAGTTTTCGCCCTAGGGACTCGGAGTACTTC. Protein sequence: CASSFRPRDSEYF.

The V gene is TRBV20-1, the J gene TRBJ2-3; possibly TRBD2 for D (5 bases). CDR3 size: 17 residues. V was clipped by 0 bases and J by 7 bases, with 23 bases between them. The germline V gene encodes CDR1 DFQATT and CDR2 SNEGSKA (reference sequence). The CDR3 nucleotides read TGCAGTGCTAGAGATCGACGCATGGGAGTAGCTAGTTATACGCAGTATTTT. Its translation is CSARDRRMGVASYTQYF.

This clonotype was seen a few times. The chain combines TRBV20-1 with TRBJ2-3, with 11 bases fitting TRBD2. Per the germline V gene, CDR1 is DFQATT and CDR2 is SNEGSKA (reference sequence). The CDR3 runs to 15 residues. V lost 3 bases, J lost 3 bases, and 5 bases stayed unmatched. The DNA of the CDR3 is TGCAGTGCTAGTATAGTAGCGGGAGGGACAGATACGCAGTATTTT. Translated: CSASIVAGGTDTQYF.

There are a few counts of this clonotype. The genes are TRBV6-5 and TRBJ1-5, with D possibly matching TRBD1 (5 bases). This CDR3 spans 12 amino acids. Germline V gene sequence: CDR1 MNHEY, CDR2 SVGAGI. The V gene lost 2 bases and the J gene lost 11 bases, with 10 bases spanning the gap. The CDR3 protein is CASSYLGGAQHF. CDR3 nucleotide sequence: TGTGCCAGCAGTTACCTGGGGGGAGCCCAGCATTTT.

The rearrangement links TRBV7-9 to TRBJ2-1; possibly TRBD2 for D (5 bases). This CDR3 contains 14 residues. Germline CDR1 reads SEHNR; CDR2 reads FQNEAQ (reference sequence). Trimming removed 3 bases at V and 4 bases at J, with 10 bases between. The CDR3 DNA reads TGTGCCAGCAGCTTTGAGGGCAGGTACAATGAGCAGTTCTTC. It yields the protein CASSFEGRYNEQFF.

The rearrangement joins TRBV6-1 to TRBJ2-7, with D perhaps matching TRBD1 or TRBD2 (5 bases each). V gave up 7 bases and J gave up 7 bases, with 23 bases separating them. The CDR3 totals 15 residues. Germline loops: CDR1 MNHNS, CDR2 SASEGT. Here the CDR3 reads CASIDPYDGAREQYF. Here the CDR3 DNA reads TGTGCCAGCATCGACCCGTACGACGGGGCAAGGGAGCAGTACTTC.

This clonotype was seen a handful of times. The CDR3 nucleotides are TGCAGTGCTAGAGATCGTAGGCAGGGGGCGAATCAGCCCCAGCATTTT. Amino acids: CSARDRRQGANQPQHF. The chain employs TRBV20-1 and TRBJ1-5, with 8 positions matching TRBD1. The CDR3 runs to 16 residues. V shed 0 bases and J 4 bases; nucleotides not matched to a gene: 8. Germline V lookup: CDR1 DFQATT, CDR2 SNEGSKA (reference sequence).

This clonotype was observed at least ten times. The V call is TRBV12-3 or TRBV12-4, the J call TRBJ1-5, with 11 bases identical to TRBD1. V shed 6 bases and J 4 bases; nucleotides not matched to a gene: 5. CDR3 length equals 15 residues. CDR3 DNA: TGTGCCAGCAGCCGGGGACAGGGGGAAAATCAGCCCCAGCATTTT. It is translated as CASSRGQGENQPQHF.

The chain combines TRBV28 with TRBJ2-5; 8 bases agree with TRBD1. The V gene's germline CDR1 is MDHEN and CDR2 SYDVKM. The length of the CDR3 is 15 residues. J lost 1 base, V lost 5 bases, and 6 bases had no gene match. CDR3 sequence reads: CASSTPDRGQETQYF. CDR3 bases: TGTGCCAGCAGTACCCCAGACAGGGGCCAAGAGACCCAGTACTTC.

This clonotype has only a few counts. CDR3 in amino acids: CASSLDIGANVLTF. The DNA of the CDR3 is TGCGCCAGCAGCTTGGATATTGGGGCCAACGTCCTGACTTTC. The rearrangement joins TRBV5-1 to TRBJ2-6; no reliable D call. CDR1 SGHRS and CDR2 YFSETQ come from the germline V gene. Trimming removed 0 bases at V and 3 bases at J, with 4 bases between. The CDR3 is 14 residues long.

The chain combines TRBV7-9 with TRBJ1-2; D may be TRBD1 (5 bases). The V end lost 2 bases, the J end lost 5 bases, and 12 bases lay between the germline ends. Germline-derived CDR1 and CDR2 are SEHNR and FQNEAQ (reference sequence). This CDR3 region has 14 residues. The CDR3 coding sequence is TGTGCCAGCAGCTTACCAGGGTCTGGGTATGGCTACACCTTC. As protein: CASSLPGSGYGYTF.

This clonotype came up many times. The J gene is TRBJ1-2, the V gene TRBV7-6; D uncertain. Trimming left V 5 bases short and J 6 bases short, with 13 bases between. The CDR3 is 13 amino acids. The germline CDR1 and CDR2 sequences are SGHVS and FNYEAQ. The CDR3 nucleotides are TGTGCCAGCAGCAAAATGGACCTAAATGGCTACACCTTC. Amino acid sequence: CASSKMDLNGYTF.

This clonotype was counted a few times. Here the CDR3 DNA reads TGTGCCAGCAGCTTAGTCCCAATATTAACTCCGGCCAATGAGCAGTTCTTC. It yields the protein CASSLVPILTPANEQFF. V gene TRBV11-2 combines with J gene TRBJ2-1; D remains ambiguous. Trimming cost V 1 base and J 6 bases, with 19 bases left between them. Germline V lookup: CDR1 SGHAT, CDR2 FQNNGV. This CDR3 spans 17 amino acids.

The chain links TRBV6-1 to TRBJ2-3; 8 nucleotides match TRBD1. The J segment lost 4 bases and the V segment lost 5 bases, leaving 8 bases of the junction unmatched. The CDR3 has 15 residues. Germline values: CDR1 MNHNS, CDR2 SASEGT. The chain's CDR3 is CASSKGNRGSDTQYF. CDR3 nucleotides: TGTGCCAGCAGTAAAGGCAACAGGGGGTCAGATACGCAGTATTTT.

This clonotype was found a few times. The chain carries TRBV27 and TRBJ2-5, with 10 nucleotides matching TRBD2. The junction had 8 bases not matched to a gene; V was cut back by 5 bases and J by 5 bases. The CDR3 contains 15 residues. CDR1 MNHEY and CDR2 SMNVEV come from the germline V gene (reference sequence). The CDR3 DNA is TGTGCCAGCAGTACAAAGCGGGGGGGCGGGGAGACCCAGTACTTC. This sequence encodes CASSTKRGGGETQYF.

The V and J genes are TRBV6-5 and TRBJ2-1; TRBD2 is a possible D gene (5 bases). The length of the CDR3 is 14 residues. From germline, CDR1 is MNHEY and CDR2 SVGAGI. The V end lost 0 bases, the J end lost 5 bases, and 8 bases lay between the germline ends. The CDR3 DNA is TGTGCCAGCAGTTACTCGAGGGTTAACAATGAGCAGTTCTTC. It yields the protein CASSYSRVNNEQFF.

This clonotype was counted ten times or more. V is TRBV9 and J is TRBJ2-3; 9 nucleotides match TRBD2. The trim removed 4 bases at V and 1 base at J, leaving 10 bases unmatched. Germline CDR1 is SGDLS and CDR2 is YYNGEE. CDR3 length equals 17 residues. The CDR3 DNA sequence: TGTGCCAGCAGCCCGCGAGGAAAGCGGGGGGGCACAGATACGCAGTATTTT. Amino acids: CASSPRGKRGGTDTQYF.

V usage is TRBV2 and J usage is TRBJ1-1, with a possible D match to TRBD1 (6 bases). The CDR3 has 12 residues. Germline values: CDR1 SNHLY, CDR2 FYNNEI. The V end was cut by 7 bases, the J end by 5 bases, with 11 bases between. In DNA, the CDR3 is TGTGCCAGCACAGGGGAGAGGACTGAAGCTTTCTTT. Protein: CASTGERTEAFF.

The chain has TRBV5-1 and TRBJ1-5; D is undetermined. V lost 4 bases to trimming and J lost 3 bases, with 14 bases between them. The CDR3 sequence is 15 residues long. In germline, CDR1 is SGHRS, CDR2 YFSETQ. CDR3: CASSVDGGPNQPQHF. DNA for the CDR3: TGCGCCAGCAGCGTGGACGGCGGGCCCAATCAGCCCCAGCATTTT.

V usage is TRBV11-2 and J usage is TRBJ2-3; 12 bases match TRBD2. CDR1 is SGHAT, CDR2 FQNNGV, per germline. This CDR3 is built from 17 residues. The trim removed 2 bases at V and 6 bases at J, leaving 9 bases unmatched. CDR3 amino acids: CASSLRSRLAGVDTQYF. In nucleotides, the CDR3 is TGTGCCAGCAGCTTACGAAGTAGACTAGCGGGAGTGGATACGCAGTATTTT.

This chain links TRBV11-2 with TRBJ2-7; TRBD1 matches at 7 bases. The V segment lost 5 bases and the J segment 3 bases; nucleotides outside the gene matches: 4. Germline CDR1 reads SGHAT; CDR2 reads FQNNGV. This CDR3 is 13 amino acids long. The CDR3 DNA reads TGTGCCAGCAGCCCGACAGGGCGCTACGAGCAGTACTTC. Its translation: CASSPTGRYEQYF. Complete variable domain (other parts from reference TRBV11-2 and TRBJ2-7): EAGVAQSPRYKIIEKRQSVAFWCNPISGHATLYWYQQILGQGPKLLIQFQNNGVVDDSQLPKDRFSAERLKGVDSTLKIQPAKLEDSAVYLCASSPTGRYEQYFGPGTRLTVT.

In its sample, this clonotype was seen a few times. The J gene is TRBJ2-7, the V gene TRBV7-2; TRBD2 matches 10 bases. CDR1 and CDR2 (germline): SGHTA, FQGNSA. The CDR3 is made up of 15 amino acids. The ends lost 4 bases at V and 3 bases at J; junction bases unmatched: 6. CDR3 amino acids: CASSSLAGELYEQYF. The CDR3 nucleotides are TGTGCCAGCAGCTCCCTAGCGGGAGAACTCTACGAGCAGTACTTC.